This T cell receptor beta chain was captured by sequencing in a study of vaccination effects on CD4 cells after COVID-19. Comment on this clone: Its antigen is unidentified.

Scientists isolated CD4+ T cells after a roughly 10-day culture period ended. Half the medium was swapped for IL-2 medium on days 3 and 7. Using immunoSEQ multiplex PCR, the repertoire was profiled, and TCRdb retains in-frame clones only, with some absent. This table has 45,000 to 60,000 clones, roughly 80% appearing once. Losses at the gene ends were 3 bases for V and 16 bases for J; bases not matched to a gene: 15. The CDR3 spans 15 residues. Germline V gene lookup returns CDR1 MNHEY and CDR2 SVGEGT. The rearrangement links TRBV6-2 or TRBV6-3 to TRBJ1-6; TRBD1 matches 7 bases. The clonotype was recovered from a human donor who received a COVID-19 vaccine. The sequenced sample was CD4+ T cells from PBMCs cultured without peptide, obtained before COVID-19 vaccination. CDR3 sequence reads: CASSYKTDAVDRLHF. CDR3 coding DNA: TGTGCCAGCAGTTATAAGACCGACGCCGTGGACAGGCTCCACTTT.